This is a list of T cell receptor beta chains from one sample in a study of blood T cell repertoires in COVID-19. Here immunoSEQ multiplex PCR was the method, and the copy in TCRdb shows in-frame clones only, minus some. This table has around 100,000 clones, approximately 86% appearing once. Sequencing was carried out using peripheral blood. These receptor sequences come from a man older than 75 with acute or convalescent COVID-19. Each CDR3 is given without its conserved first and last residue. Only part of the rows carry a size: once, few, many, or a class if the clone is expanded.

>TRBJ2-1|TRBV28|NA|13
ASSTTQREYNEQF
>TRBJ2-7|TRBV5-1|NA|12
ASSFTSGSYEQY
>TRBJ2-3|TRBV27|NA|13
ASSWASSSRDTQY
>TRBJ1-1|TRBV5-1|NA|13
ASTPAGGMNTEAF
>TRBJ2-5|TRBV5-6|NA|12
ASSLTGTKETQY
>TRBJ2-3|TRBV3-1/TRBV3-2|few|13
ASSQSGRRADTQY
>TRBJ2-7|TRBV12-2|NA|12
ASRLARGWDRGR
>TRBJ1-2|TRBV27|NA|13
ASSPGTGLFYGYT
>TRBJ2-7|TRBV7-2|NA|14
ASSLVGGPAGYEQY
>TRBJ1-2|TRBV5-6|NA|10
ASSSSDYGYT
>TRBJ1-2|TRBV28|NA|9
ASRTVYGYT
>TRBJ2-2|TRBV6-1|NA|13
ASSHGTGGTGELF
>TRBJ1-5|TRBV2|NA|13
ASSPRDSSFQPQH
>TRBJ2-7|TRBV5-1|NA|13
ASSLDGQGGFEQY
>TRBJ2-3|TRBV3-1/TRBV3-2|NA|18
ASSQFRGGVSLRITDTQY
>TRBJ1-2|TRBV7-9|NA|11
ASSFIQGEGYT
>TRBJ1-1|TRBV19|NA|12
ASSIGSEGTEAF
>TRBJ2-7|TRBV9|once|12
AIPAGGVTYEQY
>TRBJ2-1|TRBV6-2/TRBV6-3|NA|10
ASSDTSRDRF
>TRBJ1-3|TRBV7-9|NA|13
ASSSGQSSGNTIY
>TRBJ2-7|TRBV7-9|NA|10
ATAGVQDEQY
>TRBJ2-3|TRBV7-9|NA|9
ASSPQDTQY
>TRBJ2-1|TRBV2|once|11
ASRDRAYNEQF
>TRBJ2-5|TRBV5-1|NA|13
ASSFQRGPAETQY
>TRBJ2-2|TRBV5-1|NA|14
ASSLEVAVNTGELF
>TRBJ1-4|TRBV28|NA|13
ASSHPTGGVEKLF
>TRBJ2-1|TRBV7-8|NA|13
ASSLLQREIYEQF
>TRBJ2-1|TRBV28|NA|13
ASSLPGLPYNEQF
>TRBJ1-2|TRBV20-1|NA|9
SARVDYGYT
>TRBJ2-2|TRBV15|few|15
ATSRDNGLVFAGELF
>TRBJ2-7|TRBV9|NA|12
ASSVWGNRDEQY
>TRBJ2-7|TRBV11-1|NA|11
AGSPGGHYEQY
>TRBJ2-3|TRBV7-9|NA|11
ASSATGADTQY
>TRBJ2-1|TRBV15|NA|13
ATSRNSHENNEQF
>TRBJ2-7|TRBV24-1|NA|14
ATSSPGLAGGKEQY
>TRBJ2-2|TRBV6-6|NA|13
ASTPGQGHTGELF
>TRBJ2-3|TRBV7-9|NA|11
ASSRRGTDTQY
>TRBJ2-3|TRBV10-3|NA|14
AISDSSGRSTDTQY
>TRBJ2-3|TRBV6-2/TRBV6-3|NA|14
ASSYGAGVGTDTQY
>TRBJ1-5|TRBV18|NA|13
ASSPYYPRGQPQH
>TRBJ2-7|TRBV2|NA|13
ASSEGLGARREQY
>TRBJ2-6|TRBV19|once|15
ASAPGQPLTGANVLT
>TRBJ1-4|TRBV2|once|12
ASKGEATNEKLF
>TRBJ1-3|TRBV7-2|NA|12
ASSLYSGGNTIY